A selection of T cell receptor beta chains follows, all from one sample in a study of identical twins. Using its own MiXCR run on the 5' RACE reads, TCRdb lists one record per CDR3 protein. The sample consists of approximately 590,000 distinct CDR3 sequences, roughly 9.5% of them appearing once. These data also formed part of another study, on yellow fever vaccine responses in identical twins.

Sequencing was done on a sample of PBMCs. These receptors were obtained from a woman between 18 and 30 years old in good health. Each CDR3 is given without its conserved first and last residue.

j_call: TRBJ2-1; v_call: TRBV7-2; cdr3_aa: ASSPTRGLAGRNEQF
j_call: TRBJ2-2; v_call: TRBV6-5; cdr3_aa: VSSSTSSTGELF
j_call: TRBJ1-3; v_call: TRBV7-2; cdr3_aa: ASRFTTGTGNTIY
j_call: TRBJ2-3; v_call: TRBV7-9; cdr3_aa: ASSLAASVSTDTQY
j_call: TRBJ2-1; v_call: TRBV7-9; cdr3_aa: ASSLLLGRSEQF
j_call: TRBJ1-1; v_call: TRBV28; cdr3_aa: ASTVGTDNTEAF
j_call: TRBJ1-2; v_call: TRBV7-2; cdr3_aa: ASSFRTGNGYT
j_call: TRBJ2-7; v_call: TRBV18; cdr3_aa: ASSKGPENYEQY
j_call: TRBJ2-1; v_call: TRBV28; cdr3_aa: ASSRTQGARNEQF
j_call: TRBJ2-5; v_call: TRBV6-5; cdr3_aa: ASSYVGRETQY
j_call: TRBJ2-1; v_call: TRBV29-1; cdr3_aa: SVDVGGLRNYNEQF
j_call: TRBJ1-2; v_call: TRBV12-3/TRBV12-4; cdr3_aa: ASSSRTENYGYT
j_call: TRBJ2-1; v_call: TRBV20-1; cdr3_aa: SASHGTSPLD
j_call: TRBJ2-7; v_call: TRBV21-1; cdr3_aa: ASSKIAVRTENLPTEQY
j_call: TRBJ1-1; v_call: TRBV12-3/TRBV12-4; cdr3_aa: ASSLSTGGTEAF
j_call: TRBJ2-3; v_call: TRBV5-6; cdr3_aa: ASSRVWTAGGTDTQY
j_call: TRBJ2-7; v_call: TRBV12-3/TRBV12-4; cdr3_aa: ASRYSGSSYEQY
j_call: TRBJ2-7; v_call: TRBV6-2/TRBV6-3; cdr3_aa: ASSYVAGGEQY
j_call: TRBJ2-2; v_call: TRBV6-1; cdr3_aa: ASRNDRGTGELF
j_call: TRBJ2-2; v_call: TRBV20-1; cdr3_aa: SAITPGELF
j_call: TRBJ2-7; v_call: TRBV7-2; cdr3_aa: ASSWTGDYEQY
j_call: TRBJ2-1; v_call: TRBV11-2; cdr3_aa: ASSEGTSGYNEQF
j_call: TRBJ2-3; v_call: TRBV11-1; cdr3_aa: ASSWGTSGEISTDTQY
j_call: TRBJ2-1; v_call: TRBV4-1; cdr3_aa: ASSLQAGGYNEQF
j_call: TRBJ2-1; v_call: TRBV12-3/TRBV12-4; cdr3_aa: ASSLIRLAGVNYNEQF
j_call: TRBJ2-2; v_call: TRBV20-1; cdr3_aa: GSAGPTGELF
j_call: TRBJ2-1; v_call: TRBV29-1; cdr3_aa: SVRQNNEQF
j_call: TRBJ2-1; v_call: TRBV12-3/TRBV12-4; cdr3_aa: ASSSWTGISYNEQF
j_call: TRBJ2-2; v_call: TRBV11-3; cdr3_aa: ASTASARTGELF
j_call: TRBJ2-7; v_call: TRBV7-9; cdr3_aa: ASSPQDLTYEQY
j_call: TRBJ2-7; v_call: TRBV20-1; cdr3_aa: SAYSGTGSYEQY
j_call: TRBJ2-7; v_call: TRBV14; cdr3_aa: ASSQVGAGTRPYEQY
j_call: TRBJ2-5; v_call: TRBV2; cdr3_aa: ASRSPTNTYQETQY
j_call: TRBJ2-1; v_call: TRBV20-1; cdr3_aa: SARNSGYNEQF
j_call: TRBJ2-7; v_call: TRBV6-2/TRBV6-3; cdr3_aa: ASSSHKGTNLYEQY
j_call: TRBJ2-7; v_call: TRBV10-2; cdr3_aa: ASSERPGGYEQY
j_call: TRBJ2-3; v_call: TRBV5-1; cdr3_aa: ASTPRSGRNTDTQY
j_call: TRBJ2-7; v_call: TRBV20-1; cdr3_aa: SAKAGSLGEQY
j_call: TRBJ2-7; v_call: TRBV6-1; cdr3_aa: ASKVAQGSLSYEQY
j_call: TRBJ2-1; v_call: TRBV15; cdr3_aa: ATSSALGLAGAQGQF
j_call: TRBJ1-4; v_call: TRBV10-3; cdr3_aa: AISDPESSGTATNEKLF
j_call: TRBJ2-3; v_call: TRBV2; cdr3_aa: ASSGLPTDVTQY
j_call: TRBJ2-5; v_call: TRBV5-4; cdr3_aa: ASSQPSDFQETQY
j_call: TRBJ2-1; v_call: TRBV5-1; cdr3_aa: ASSSLPGSLRNEQF
j_call: TRBJ1-1; v_call: TRBV18; cdr3_aa: ASSPPTYDPSYEAF
j_call: TRBJ2-3; v_call: TRBV14; cdr3_aa: ASSQGSWTDTQY
j_call: TRBJ2-1; v_call: TRBV27; cdr3_aa: ASRVGSPYNEQF
j_call: TRBJ2-1; v_call: TRBV21-1; cdr3_aa: ASSYKRAQVQF
j_call: TRBJ1-5; v_call: TRBV20-1; cdr3_aa: SARDGQGDAQPQH
j_call: TRBJ2-1; v_call: TRBV21-1; cdr3_aa: ASSKADSPAEQF
j_call: TRBJ2-7; v_call: TRBV7-8; cdr3_aa: ASSSPGGITYEQY
j_call: TRBJ2-1; v_call: TRBV2; cdr3_aa: ASSEGVGGSYNEQF
j_call: TRBJ2-1; v_call: TRBV24-1; cdr3_aa: ATSDAGVYEQF
j_call: TRBJ2-2; v_call: TRBV4-1; cdr3_aa: ASSQRSTGELF
j_call: TRBJ2-3; v_call: TRBV15; cdr3_aa: ATSIMPVDTQY
j_call: TRBJ1-2; v_call: TRBV19; cdr3_aa: ASSIQPDFYGYT
j_call: TRBJ2-1; v_call: TRBV29-1; cdr3_aa: SVEVLTHNEQF